The rows below give T cell receptor beta chains drawn from one sample of a study of identical twins. MiXCR, run by TCRdb on the 5' RACE reads, gives a single entry per CDR3 protein. The sample consists of about 530,000 distinct CDR3 sequences, roughly 15% of them appearing once. These same data were also listed under a study on yellow fever vaccine responses in identical twins.

Input material: CD4+ T cells sorted from blood. All receptors come from a woman in her late teens or twenties in good health. CDR3s include the opening cysteine and the closing phenylalanine or tryptophan. Each record gives: D gene, V gene, clone size, J gene, CDR3 DNA, CDR3 protein. D genes are given only for firm matches. Some rows mark clone size as missing; the rest say once, few, many or name a class of expanded clone.

TRBD1	TRBV5-1	-	TRBJ2-2	TGCGCCAGCAGCACCGGTCGGACAGGGGTGAACACCGGGGAGCTGTTTTTT	CASSTGRTGVNTGELFF
TRBD2	TRBV24-1	-	TRBJ2-3	TGTGCCACCAGTCCCCATACTAGCGGGGGAGATACGCAGTATTTT	CATSPHTSGGDTQYF
-	TRBV12-3/TRBV12-4	many	TRBJ1-2	TGTGCCAGCACCCTGGGCCTGTATGGCTACACCTTC	CASTLGLYGYTF
TRBD1	TRBV7-2	-	TRBJ2-2	TGTGCCAGCAGTCCGAATATCGGGACAGTCCGCCACCGGGAGCTGTTTTTT	CASSPNIGTVRHRELFF
TRBD1	TRBV5-1	many	TRBJ2-3	TGTGCCAGCTCACCGGGACAGGGCGCAGATACGCAGTATTTT	CASSPGQGADTQYF
-	TRBV15	few	TRBJ1-4	TGTGCCACCAGCAGAGGGGACCAGAATATTGAAAAACTGTTTTTT	CATSRGDQNIEKLFF
-	TRBV5-1	few	TRBJ2-4	TGCGCCAGCAGCCAGGGGGGGGGCAAAAACATTCAGTACTTC	CASSQGGGKNIQYF
-	TRBV7-2	few	TRBJ2-1	TGTGCCAGCAGCTATAGTGACGACCCCTCCTACAATGAGCAGTTCTTC	CASSYSDDPSYNEQFF
-	TRBV5-1	many	TRBJ2-2	TGTGCCAGCAGCTTAGTTGTCACCGGGGAGCTGTTTTTT	CASSLVVTGELFF
-	TRBV7-2	many	TRBJ2-2	TGTGCCAGCAGCTTCGATTACGCGAACACCGGGGAGCTGTTTTTT	CASSFDYANTGELFF
-	TRBV7-6	few	TRBJ2-5	TGTGCCAGCAGCTTGGCCGGGACCCAAGAGACCCAGTACTTC	CASSLAGTQETQYF
TRBD2	TRBV5-1	few	TRBJ2-3	TGCGCCAGCAGCTTGGGACTAGCGGCGTGGGGTACAGATACGCAGTATTTT	CASSLGLAAWGTDTQYF
TRBD2	TRBV11-2	many	TRBJ2-1	TGTGCCAGCAGCTTAGAACTTCTAGCGGGGGCACAAAGCTCCTACAATGAGCAGTTCTTC	CASSLELLAGAQSSYNEQFF
-	TRBV18	-	TRBJ2-7	TGTGCCAGCTCACCAAAGGGGACCGCCTACGAGCAGTACTTC	CASSPKGTAYEQYF
-	TRBV29-1	many	TRBJ2-1	TGCAGCGTTGAACCCTCCGGGGGCAGGGTGAATGAGCAGTTCTTC	CSVEPSGGRVNEQFF
TRBD1	TRBV12-3/TRBV12-4	-	TRBJ2-2	TGTGCCAGCAGACCACAGGGGGCCGGTAGATCTGGGGAGCTGTTTTTT	CASRPQGAGRSGELFF
-	TRBV4-1	few	TRBJ1-4	TGCGCCAGCAGCCAAGAGCCCTTTGAAAAACTGTTTTTT	CASSQEPFEKLFF
TRBD2	TRBV3-1	few	TRBJ2-7	TGTGCCAGCAGCCAAACTAGCGGGAGTTTTGGCGAGCAGTACTTC	CASSQTSGSFGEQYF
TRBD1	TRBV28	-	TRBJ1-5	TGTGCCAGCAGTTTAAGCGTGACAGGGAGAGGTCAGCCCCAGCATTTT	CASSLSVTGRGQPQHF
TRBD2	TRBV29-1	-	TRBJ2-1	TGCAGCGTTTCTCGTCTTGGGGGAGGGCCGGGCAATGAGCAGTTCTTC	CSVSRLGGGPGNEQFF
TRBD2	TRBV7-9	-	TRBJ2-2	TGTGCCAGCAGCATCAAGAGCGGGAGGGCCAACACCGGGGAGCTGTTTTTT	CASSIKSGRANTGELFF
TRBD1	TRBV6-1	few	TRBJ1-4	TGTGCCAGCACCGGACAGGGCGCAGGTGAAAAACTGTTTTTT	CASTGQGAGEKLFF
TRBD2	TRBV20-1	few	TRBJ2-3	TGCAGTGCTCGACGACTAGCGGGGGCTACAGATACGCAGTATTTT	CSARRLAGATDTQYF
-	TRBV12-5	-	TRBJ2-1	TGTGCTAGTGGTTTGGTAGTCGGGGAAACAATCCTAAGGGTGGGCAATGAGCAGTTCTTC	CASGLVVGETILRVGNEQFF
TRBD1	TRBV7-9	few	TRBJ1-2	TGTGCCAGCAGCTCGGGACAGGGAAGCGGGATAGGCTATGGCTACACCTTC	CASSSGQGSGIGYGYTF
TRBD2	TRBV2	-	TRBJ2-1	TGTGCCAGCAGTGGGCGGACTAGCGGGGGGAAAGGTGAGCAGTTCTTC	CASSGRTSGGKGEQFF
TRBD1	TRBV7-8	few	TRBJ2-1	TGTGCCAGCAGCTCATCTCCGGGACAGGGGTACAATGAGCAGTTCTTC	CASSSSPGQGYNEQFF
TRBD1	TRBV7-8	-	TRBJ1-1	TGTGCCAGCAGCTTAGGGTCAGGGGGAGGAACTGAAGCTTTCTTT	CASSLGSGGGTEAFF
TRBD2	TRBV29-1	-	TRBJ2-2	TGCAGCGTTGATTTAGTTAGCGGGAGGGCCGGCACCGGGGAGCTGTTTTTT	CSVDLVSGRAGTGELFF
-	TRBV6-1	-	TRBJ2-1	TGTGCCAGCAGTCCCGGGGCCCAAAGGTACCATGCGCAGTTCTTC	CASSPGAQRYHAQFF
-	TRBV20-1	few	TRBJ1-3	TGCAGTGCGAGAACCCGGGGAAACACCATATATTTT	CSARTRGNTIYF
-	TRBV20-1	few	TRBJ1-1	TGCAGTGCTTCGGGACACCTGAACACTGAAGCTTTCTTT	CSASGHLNTEAFF
TRBD1	TRBV19	-	TRBJ1-2	TGTGCCAGTAGTCGAAGGACCGGGACAGAATCTGGCTACACCTTC	CASSRRTGTESGYTF
TRBD1	TRBV24-1	-	TRBJ2-1	TGTGCCACCAGTGACCCGGGACAGGGGGCTGAAAATGAGCAGTTCTTC	CATSDPGQGAENEQFF
-	TRBV10-3	-	TRBJ2-5	TGTGCCATCAGTGAGTGGGAGAAAGAGACCCAGTACTTC	CAISEWEKETQYF
-	TRBV28	-	TRBJ2-3	TGTGCCAGCAGTTCTCCGAGAACCAGCACAGATACGCAGTATTTT	CASSSPRTSTDTQYF
-	TRBV12-3/TRBV12-4	few	TRBJ1-1	TGTGCCAGCACCCCAACCCCACGTATGACTGAAGCTTTCTTT	CASTPTPRMTEAFF
-	TRBV12-3/TRBV12-4	few	TRBJ2-1	TGTGCCAGCACCCCAGGACGCAACAATGAGCAGTTCTTC	CASTPGRNNEQFF
TRBD2	TRBV6-5	-	TRBJ2-3	TGTGCCAGCAGTTACTCATCTAGCGGGGGAGATACGCAGTATTTT	CASSYSSSGGDTQYF
-	TRBV6-1	-	TRBJ1-2	TGTGCCAGCGGTGGCCTGGTCTATGGCTACACCTTC	CASGGLVYGYTF
-	TRBV28	-	TRBJ2-2	TGTGCCAGCAGTGCCGGACTCCCAGGGACGGGGGAGCTGTTTTTT	CASSAGLPGTGELFF